This TCR beta chain appears in the sequencing data of a study of T-cell memory formation after mild COVID-19. Study summary: TCR clusters were mostly confined to one donor each.

This CDR3 has 14 amino acids. The germline V gene has CDR1 SGHRS and CDR2 YFSETQ. V lost 4 bases to trimming and J lost 4 bases; unmatched junction nucleotides: 6. Study conclusions and caveats: CD4+ contracting clones lay mainly in CM and EM, CD8+ ones in EMRA.

Via MiXCR, TCRdb re-called the 5' RACE reads, giving one row per CDR3 protein. The table includes around 530,000 distinct CDR3 sequences, about 20% detected once. Of note for this clonotype: The antigen is undetermined.

The J gene is TRBJ1-2, the V gene TRBV5-1; 8 bases match TRBD1. The clonotype comes from an adult woman who had mild COVID-19 (a few samples of this study predate the infection). Cell type and time point are not known. Sequencing input: PBMCs or a T cell subset sorted from them (not recorded which). CDR3 in DNA: TGCGCCAGCAGCCTGGACAGGGTGGGCTATGGCTACACCTTC. Encoded protein: CASSLDRVGYGYTF.